This is a list of T cell receptor beta chains from one sample in a study of T cell clonotyping in hematopoietic cell transplantation. Profiling relied on immunoSEQ multiplex PCR, and the TCRdb table lists in-frame clones only, not all of them. Of approximately 19,000 clones detected, about 84% appear once; the ten largest clones hold approximately 8%. The specimen comprised peripheral blood mononuclear cells, sampled before stem cell transplant. The receptors were sampled from a man aged 50-60 years with acute myeloid leukemia. Some clones in this sample may be carry-over from other donors' samples. The CDR3 runs from the conserved cysteine through the conserved F or W. D genes are given only for firm matches. Clone size is shown for a subset of rows, as once, few, many or a class of expanded clone.

.	TRBV4-1	.	TRBJ2-2	TGCGCCAGCAGCAAAAGTGGTTCCCCCAAGGGTTCCGGGGAGCTGTTTTTT	CASSKSGSPKGSGELFF
.	TRBV14	.	TRBJ1-2	TGTGCCAGCAGCCAAGTCAGGGCATCTGGCTACACCTTC	CASSQVRASGYTF
.	TRBV27	.	TRBJ1-1	TGTGCCAGCAGTCCGCCCGGACACGAGACTGAAGCTTTCTTT	CASSPPGHETEAFF
.	TRBV9	.	TRBJ1-1	TGTGCCAGCAGCCGGTTAGGGGAGAACACTGAAGCTTTCTTT	CASSRLGENTEAFF
.	TRBV7-9	.	TRBJ1-1	TGTGCCAGCAGCCCCGCGGGGGCCGTTACTGAAGCTTTCTTT	CASSPAGAVTEAFF
.	TRBV6-5	.	TRBJ2-3	TGTGCCAGCAGTCGACAGAGCACAGATACGCAGTATTTT	CASSRQSTDTQYF
.	TRBV6-5	.	TRBJ1-1	TGTGCCAGCAGTACCGGGGGGCACACTGAAGCTTTCTTT	CASSTGGHTEAFF
.	TRBV11-2	.	TRBJ2-3	TGTGCCAGCAGCTTAGCTAGTCTGGCAGATACGCAGTATTTT	CASSLASLADTQYF
.	TRBV4-1	.	TRBJ1-6	TGCGCCAGCAGCCCATTAATTGACAGTATAACCTATAATTCACCCCTCCACTTT	CASSPLIDSITYNSPLHF
.	TRBV6-6	few	TRBJ2-3	TGTGCCAGCAAATTGGAGGAGGGCACAGATACGCAGTATTTT	CASKLEEGTDTQYF
TRBD1	TRBV25-1	.	TRBJ1-2	TGTGCCAGCAGTGGGGGACAGGGGTCCTCCCTTTCGTCTGGCTACACCTTC	CASSGGQGSSLSSGYTF
.	TRBV15	.	TRBJ1-2	TGTGCCACCAGCAGAACCTCCTCCGGGAGGCGCTGGGGCTACACCTTC	CATSRTSSGRRWGYTF
TRBD1	TRBV6-6	.	TRBJ1-3	TGTGCCAGCATCAGGGGGAACACCATATATTTT	CASIRGNTIYF
.	TRBV4-3	.	TRBJ2-3	TGCGCCAGCAGCCAAGAGCCGGCCTACTACACAGATACGCAGTATTTT	CASSQEPAYYTDTQYF
.	TRBV7-9	.	TRBJ1-2	TGTGCCAGCAGGGGACCGCTCGCAAATTATGGCTACACCTTC	CASRGPLANYGYTF
.	TRBV6-5	.	TRBJ1-2	TGTGCCAGCAGAACGGGGGGGCTGGGCTACACCTTC	CASRTGGLGYTF
TRBD1	TRBV19	few	TRBJ2-7	TGTGCCAGTAGTATCGGGACAGGGGGCAAGCAGTACTTC	CASSIGTGGKQYF
TRBD1	TRBV7-3	.	TRBJ1-1	TGTGCCAGCAGCCGGGACAGGGGGCAGAACACTGAAGCTTTCTTT	CASSRDRGQNTEAFF
.	TRBV11-2	.	TRBJ1-6	TGTGCCAGCAGCCCGCCTGGACAGCCCTTTACCCTCCACTTT	CASSPPGQPFTLHF
.	TRBV11-3	.	TRBJ1-1	TGTGCCAGCAGCCCTGGGGCCCCAAAGAACACTGAAGCTTTCTTT	CASSPGAPKNTEAFF
.	TRBV11-2	once	TRBJ2-1	TGTGCCACCACAGGCCACGAAAGCTCCTACAATGAGCAGTTCTTC	CATTGHESSYNEQFF
.	TRBV4-1	.	TRBJ2-7	TGCGCCAGCAGCCAAGATGCAGGGTACGAGCAGTACTTC	CASSQDAGYEQYF
.	TRBV5-1	.	TRBJ1-1	TGCGCCAGCAGCTTGGCATTGGGCAGGTTGAACACTGAAGCTTTCTTT	CASSLALGRLNTEAFF
.	TRBV5-1	.	TRBJ2-7	TGCGCCAGCAGCTTGGGGTACAGGGATGAGGGCGAGCAGTACTTC	CASSLGYRDEGEQYF
.	TRBV18	.	TRBJ2-7	TGTGCCAGCTCACCAACGCTATGGGCGGGCTCCTACGAGCAGTACTTC	CASSPTLWAGSYEQYF
.	TRBV7-3	.	TRBJ1-1	TGTGCCAGCAGCTTAACGTCCGGGGGCGTCACTGAAGCTTTCTTT	CASSLTSGGVTEAFF
.	TRBV11-3	.	TRBJ2-5	TGTGCCAGCAGCCCCACCTCCTTGGGGACCCAGTACTTC	CASSPTSLGTQYF
.	TRBV19	.	TRBJ1-2	TGTGCCAGTAGAAAGTTGGGGACGGACCTCTATGGCTACACCTTC	CASRKLGTDLYGYTF
.	TRBV27	.	TRBJ2-7	TGTGCCAGCAGACCAGGGGCGGCCTACGAGCAGTACTTC	CASRPGAAYEQYF
.	TRBV9	.	TRBJ1-1	TGTGCCAGCAGCGCACCCTGGGGCACTGAAGCTTTCTTT	CASSAPWGTEAFF
.	TRBV7-6	.	TRBJ1-6	TGTGCCAGCAGCTTAGCCAGGGACGGAAATTCACCCCTCCACTTT	CASSLARDGNSPLHF
.	TRBV9	.	TRBJ1-1	TGTGCCAGCAGCCCAGGGGCGTTGAACACTGAAGCTTTCTTT	CASSPGALNTEAFF
.	TRBV29-1	once	TRBJ2-3	TGCAGCGTTGAATCGAGAGCAGATACGCAGTATTTT	CSVESRADTQYF
.	TRBV7-8	.	TRBJ1-4	TGTGCCAGCAGCTTGGGGGGAAATGAAAAACTGTTTTTT	CASSLGGNEKLFF
.	TRBV9	.	TRBJ1-2	TGTGCCAGCAGCGATCGGGTTAACTATGGCTACACCTTC	CASSDRVNYGYTF
.	TRBV30	.	TRBJ1-2	TGTGCCTGGAAGGGGGGTAGTTATGGCTACACCTTC	CAWKGGSYGYTF
.	TRBV27	.	TRBJ2-7	TGTGCCAGCAGTTTACAGGAAACCTACGAGCAGTACTTC	CASSLQETYEQYF
TRBD1	TRBV5-1	.	TRBJ2-7	TGCGCCAGCAGCGACTTACAGGGGGTGTACGAGCAGTACTTC	CASSDLQGVYEQYF
TRBD1	TRBV5-1	.	TRBJ2-1	TGCGCCAGCAGGACAGGGTTTGAGCAGTTCTTC	CASRTGFEQFF
TRBD1	TRBV27	.	TRBJ1-1	TGTGCCAGCAGCCCGATCGGGACTTCTTCTTTCGCCCCAGGGGGAGCTTTCTTT	CASSPIGTSSFAPGGAFF
.	TRBV6-1	.	TRBJ1-2	TGTGCCAGCAGTGAAACAGGGTCTCGGGGTGGCTACACCTTC	CASSETGSRGGYTF
.	TRBV7-9	once	TRBJ2-3	TGTGCCAGCAGCTTAGATGGCGGGGGCACAGATACGCAGTATTTT	CASSLDGGGTDTQYF
TRBD1	TRBV19	.	TRBJ2-3	TGTGCCAGTAGGGGGACAGGGGCAGATACGCAGTATTTT	CASRGTGADTQYF
.	TRBV7-8	few	TRBJ1-6	TGTGCCAGCAGCTTGACGCGTGATAATTCACCCCTCCACTTT	CASSLTRDNSPLHF
TRBD1	TRBV7-2	.	TRBJ2-5	TGTGCCAGCAGCATAACAGGGGGCGAGACCCAGTACTTC	CASSITGGETQYF
TRBD1	TRBV2	.	TRBJ2-6	TGTGCCCGCAGGGACAGGGTTATCGGGGCCAACGTCCTGACTTTC	CARRDRVIGANVLTF
TRBD2	TRBV7-3	.	TRBJ2-3	TGTGCCAGCTCCGAGCGGGGGGGCGTAGATACGCAGTATTTT	CASSERGGVDTQYF
TRBD1	TRBV7-2	.	TRBJ1-1	TGTGCCAGCAGCCCACAGGGGGCGGGCACTGAAGCTTTCTTT	CASSPQGAGTEAFF
.	TRBV5-6	.	TRBJ1-1	TGTGCCAGCAGCTTCCGACAGCAGAACACTGAAGCTTTCTTT	CASSFRQQNTEAFF
.	TRBV10-1	.	TRBJ2-3	TGCGCCAGCAGTGACCCGGGACTCAACCCGCAGTATTTT	CASSDPGLNPQYF